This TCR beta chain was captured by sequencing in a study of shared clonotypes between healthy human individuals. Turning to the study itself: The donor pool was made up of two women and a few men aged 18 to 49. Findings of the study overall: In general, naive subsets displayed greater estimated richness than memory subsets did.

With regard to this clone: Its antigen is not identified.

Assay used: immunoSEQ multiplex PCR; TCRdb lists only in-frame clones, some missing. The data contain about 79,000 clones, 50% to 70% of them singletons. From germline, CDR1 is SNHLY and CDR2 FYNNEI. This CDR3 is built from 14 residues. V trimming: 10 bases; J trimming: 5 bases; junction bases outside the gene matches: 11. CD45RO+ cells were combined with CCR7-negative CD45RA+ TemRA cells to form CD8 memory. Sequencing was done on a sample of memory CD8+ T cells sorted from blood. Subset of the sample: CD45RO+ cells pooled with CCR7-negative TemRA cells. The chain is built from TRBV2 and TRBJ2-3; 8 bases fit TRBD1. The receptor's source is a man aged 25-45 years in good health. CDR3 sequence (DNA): TGTGCCACCCACTCACAGGGGGGTGGAGATACGCAGTATTTT. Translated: CATHSQGGGDTQYF.